Below, 9 T cell receptor beta chains from the same sample are listed, as sequenced in a study of control samples from healthy donors and cancer patients. Sequenced by immunoSEQ multiplex PCR; TCRdb stores in-frame clones only, minus some. The data show around 77,000 clones, approximately 92% seen once. Sequencing was carried out using blood. The receptor set was obtained from a woman in her fifties or sixties in good health.

The chain joins TRBV3-1 (or the pseudogene TRBV3-2) to TRBJ1-5; the match to TRBD1 covers 7 bases. Trimming took 1 base from V and 15 from J; bases not matched to a gene: 12. This CDR3 comprises 14 residues. Germline lookup yields CDR1 LGHDT and CDR2 YNNKEL (reference sequence). The CDR3 region has the DNA TGTGCCAGCAGCCAAGGACAGGGTGAAGGTTCTGTGCATTTT. Protein: CASSQGQGEGSVHF.

The chain employs TRBV6-6 and TRBJ1-5; the D is unclear. The V gene lost 6 bases and the J gene lost 1 base, with 10 bases spanning the gap. Germline CDR1 is MNHNY and CDR2 is SVGAGI (reference sequence). This CDR3 is built from 14 residues. In DNA form, the CDR3 reads TGTGCCAGCAGCCCCCGGATGAGCAATCAGCCCCAGCATTTT. Translation gives CASSPRMSNQPQHF.

The chain carries TRBV4-2 and TRBJ2-2; unclear D gene. V dropped 5 bases and J dropped 6 bases, with 13 bases sitting between them. The germline CDR1 and CDR2 sequences are LGHNA and YNFKEQ. There are 14 residues in the CDR3. The DNA of the CDR3 is TGTGCCAGCAGCACCCCGTGGGCCCCCGGGGAGCTGTTTTTT. Protein product: CASSTPWAPGELFF.

The chain has TRBV7-2 and TRBJ1-5; a possible D gene is TRBD1 (5 bases). CDR1 is SGHTA, CDR2 FQGNSA, per germline. CDR3 length: 14 residues. V lost 2 bases and J lost 1, with 6 bases in between. As DNA, the CDR3 is TGTGCCAGCAGCTTACGACAGAGCAATCAGCCCCAGCATTTT. This sequence encodes CASSLRQSNQPQHF.

With respect to this clone: The junction shows a germline mismatch at one end, possibly a read error. V usage is TRBV28 and J usage is TRBJ1-2; TRBD1 might be the D (6 bases). The germline V gene has CDR1 MDHEN and CDR2 SYDVKM. The CDR3 contains 12 residues. CDR3: CASSLDDRIGAF. For the CDR3, the DNA is TGTGCCAGCAGTTTGGACGACAGGATCGGAGCCTTC.

This chain connects TRBV10-3 to TRBJ1-2, with 10 bases aligning to TRBD1. The CDR3 contains 15 residues. CDR1 and CDR2 (germline): ENHRY, SYGVKD. J gave up 2 bases and V 6 bases, and 6 bases lay outside the gene matches. DNA of the CDR3: TGTGCCATCAGCACAAGACAGGGGGCGAACTATGGCTACACCTTC. Translating gives CAISTRQGANYGYTF.

The chain carries TRBV23-1 and TRBJ2-1; unclear D gene. TRBV23-1 is classed as an ORF, of uncertain function. V was clipped by 4 bases and J by 9 bases, with 31 bases between them. The CDR3 runs 19 residues. The CDR3 loop reads CASSRGRHRVRQKGGEQFF. DNA of the CDR3: TGCGCCAGCAGTCGTGGCAGGCACAGAGTGAGACAAAAGGGCGGTGAGCAGTTCTTC.

This clone was picked up one time. The rearrangement joins TRBV7-2 to TRBJ2-3; 9 bases fit TRBD1. Looked up from germline, CDR1 is SGHTA and CDR2 is FQGNSA. V was clipped by 3 bases and J by 6 bases; unmatched bases: 4. There are 14 residues in the CDR3. The DNA of the CDR3 is TGTGCCAGCAGCTTGACAGGGGGGGCGGATACGCAGTATTTT. It is translated as CASSLTGGADTQYF.

V gene TRBV15 combines with J gene TRBJ1-1; weak D call: TRBD1 (5 bases). CDR3 length equals 14 residues. Trimming removed 2 bases at V and 3 bases at J, with 10 bases between. Germline V gene data show CDR1 as LNHNV and CDR2 as YYDKDF (reference sequence). The CDR3 nucleotides are TGTGCCACCAGCAGACGCCTAGGGGACACTGAAGCTTTCTTT. Translated, it gives CATSRRLGDTEAFF.